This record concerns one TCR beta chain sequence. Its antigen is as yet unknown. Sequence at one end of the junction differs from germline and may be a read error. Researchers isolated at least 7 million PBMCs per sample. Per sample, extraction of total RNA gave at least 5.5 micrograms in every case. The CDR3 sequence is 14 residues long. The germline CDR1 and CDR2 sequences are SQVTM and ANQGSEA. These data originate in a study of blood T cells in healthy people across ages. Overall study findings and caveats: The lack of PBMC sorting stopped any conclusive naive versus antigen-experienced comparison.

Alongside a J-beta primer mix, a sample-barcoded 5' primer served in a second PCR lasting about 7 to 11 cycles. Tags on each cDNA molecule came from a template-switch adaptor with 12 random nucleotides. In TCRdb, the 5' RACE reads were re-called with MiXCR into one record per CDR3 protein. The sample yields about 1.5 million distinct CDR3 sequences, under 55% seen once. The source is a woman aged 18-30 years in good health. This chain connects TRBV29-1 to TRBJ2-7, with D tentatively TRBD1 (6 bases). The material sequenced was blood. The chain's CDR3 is CSVAEPGGSYKQYF. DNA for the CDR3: TGCAGCGTTGCGGAACCTGGGGGCTCCTACAAGCAGTACTTC.